These 32 T cell receptor beta chains came from one sample sequenced in a study of blood T cell repertoires in COVID-19. The protocol was immunoSEQ multiplex PCR, while the TCRdb copy is restricted to in-frame clones and leaves out a portion. The sample includes about 150,000 clones, around 85% of them seen just once. The sequenced material came from PBMCs or T cells enriched from blood (not recorded which). The receptors come from a woman between 35 and 50 years old who had recovered from COVID-19.

This chain connects TRBV9 to TRBJ2-7; TRBD1 matches at 9 bases. The CDR3 extends over 14 amino acids. V lost 3 bases and J lost 3; bases outside the gene matches: 4. Germline lookup yields CDR1 SGDLS and CDR2 YYNGEE. The CDR3 reads CASSGGDRVYEQYF. CDR3 nucleotide sequence: TGTGCCAGCAGCGGAGGGGACAGGGTCTACGAGCAGTACTTC.

The chain carries TRBV3-1 (or the pseudogene TRBV3-2) and TRBJ2-3; TRBD2 aligns across 7 bases. Germline trimming cut 1 base from V and 0 bases from J; bases unmatched to any gene: 7. Germline loops: CDR1 LGHDT, CDR2 YNNKEL (reference sequence). CDR3 size: 17 residues. CDR3 sequence reads: CASSQVGLAASTDTQYF. In nucleotides, the CDR3 is TGTGCCAGCAGCCAAGTCGGCCTAGCGGCCAGCACAGATACGCAGTATTTT.

The chain couples TRBV19 to TRBJ1-5; 9 bases fit TRBD1. The CDR3 totals 14 residues. The trim removed 5 bases at V and 6 bases at J, leaving 5 bases unmatched. CDR1 is LNHDA and CDR2 is SQIVND in the germline V gene (reference sequence). The CDR3 sequence: CASSPTGGSQPQHF. Written as DNA, the CDR3 is TGTGCCAGTAGTCCTACAGGGGGCTCTCAGCCCCAGCATTTT.

The V call is TRBV6-2 or TRBV6-3, the J call TRBJ1-5, with D tentatively TRBD1 (6 bases). This CDR3 has 13 residues. The germline CDR1 and CDR2 sequences are MNHEY and SVGEGT. V dropped 2 bases and J dropped 6 bases, with 8 bases sitting between them. The CDR3 sequence is CASSYPTGQPQHF. DNA for the CDR3: TGTGCCAGCAGTTACCCGACAGGTCAGCCCCAGCATTTT.

The table lists this clone with a few counts. J is TRBJ2-7 and V is TRBV13; 9 nucleotides agree with TRBD1. V gave up 5 bases and J gave up 5 bases; unmatched junction bases: 7. In germline, CDR1 is PRHDT, CDR2 FYEKMQ (reference sequence). The CDR3 length is 14 residues. The CDR3 DNA reads as TGTGCCAGCAGCGCCGGGACAGGGAGGCACGAGCAGTACTTC. It is translated as CASSAGTGRHEQYF.

The gene calls are TRBV27 and TRBJ2-7; TRBD2 matches at 12 bases. The length of the CDR3 is 19 residues. Germline CDR1 reads MNHEY; CDR2 reads SMNVEV (reference sequence). With V trimmed by 10 bases and J by 3 bases, 22 bases remained unmatched. CDR3 in amino acids: CANKVFAVARLAGVYEQYF. The CDR3 DNA is TGTGCCAACAAGGTCTTTGCTGTAGCCAGACTAGCGGGAGTCTACGAGCAGTACTTC.

The chain is built from TRBV11-1 and TRBJ2-3; D ambiguous. The germline CDR1 and CDR2 sequences are SGHAT and FQDESV (reference sequence). The CDR3 is 15 residues long. Trimming cost V 2 bases and J 0 bases, with 9 bases left between them. The CDR3: CASSLSLLSTDTQYF. The CDR3 DNA sequence: TGTGCCAGCAGCTTAAGTCTACTAAGCACAGATACGCAGTATTTT.

The chain employs TRBV19 and TRBJ2-7, with D possibly TRBD2 on 6 matching bases. V was shortened by 3 bases and J by 4 bases, with 10 bases between the two germline ends. The length of the CDR3 is 13 residues. Germline V gene sequence: CDR1 LNHDA, CDR2 SQIVND (reference sequence). The CDR3 DNA follows: TGTGCCAGTAGTATGGAGGGAAAATACGAGCAGTACTTC. Translation gives CASSMEGKYEQYF.

This chain connects TRBV5-4 to TRBJ2-7; a possible D gene is TRBD1 (6 bases). The V and J ends lost 4 bases and 6 bases respectively, with 14 bases between them. Germline V gene sequence: CDR1 SGHNT, CDR2 YYREEE (reference sequence). The CDR3 is 13 residues long. The DNA of the CDR3 is TGTGCCAGCAGCGAAGGACAGCCGTCCGAGCAGTACTTC. This encodes CASSEGQPSEQYF.

This rearrangement joins TRBV2 to TRBJ2-7; 7 bases line up with TRBD1. CDR1 SNHLY and CDR2 FYNNEI come from the germline V gene. J lost 1 base, V lost 11 bases, and 8 bases had no gene match. The CDR3 sequence is 13 residues long. CDR3 sequence: CAGFGTDSYEQYF. Written as DNA, the CDR3 is TGTGCCGGATTCGGGACAGATTCCTACGAGCAGTACTTC. Together with reference TRBV2 and TRBJ2-7, the CDR3 gives the full variable domain: EPEVTQTPSHQVTQMGQEVILRCVPISNHLYFYWYRQILGQKVEFLVSFYNNEISEKSEIFDDQFSVERPDGSNFTLKIRSTKLEDSAMYFCAGFGTDSYEQYFGPGTRLTVT.

V and J are TRBV5-6 and TRBJ1-4; TRBD1 matches at 9 bases. The CDR3 covers 16 residues. Germline V lookup: CDR1 SGHDT, CDR2 YYEEEE. The trim removed 4 bases at V and 14 bases at J, leaving 18 bases unmatched. CDR3 in DNA: TGTGCCAGCAGCCCCGGGACAGGGCGTCTGATGAAAGGGCTGTTTTTT. This translates into CASSPGTGRLMKGLFF.

This clone turned up a few times. The sample contains more than one DNA sequence encoding this CDR3. The CDR3 here is CASSSLTGNYGYTF. DNA for the CDR3: TGTGCCAGCAGTTCGCTCACGGGGAACTATGGCTACACCTTC. This sequence joins TRBV27 and TRBJ1-2; D unresolved. Trimming stripped 4 bases from V and 2 bases from J, with 11 bases between. CDR1 MNHEY and CDR2 SMNVEV come from the germline V gene (reference sequence). This CDR3 is built from 14 residues.

The chain uses TRBV12-5 and TRBJ2-1; 7 bases agree with TRBD1. The CDR3 covers 17 residues. The germline CDR1 and CDR2 sequences are LGHNT and FRNRAP. Trimming cost V 2 bases and J 4 bases; bases outside gene matches: 11. The DNA of the CDR3 is TGTGCTAGTGGTTTGCCCAGGACAGGTGAGGGGTACAATGAGCAGTTCTTC. It is translated as CASGLPRTGEGYNEQFF.

The chain carries TRBV2 and TRBJ2-1; 9 bases map to TRBD2. The V gene's germline CDR1 is SNHLY and CDR2 FYNNEI. V lost 10 bases, J lost 0 bases, and 16 bases stayed unmatched. This CDR3 is built from 18 residues. The CDR3 nucleotides are TGTGCCACCGTCAGGACTAGCGACCTGCCAGGCTCCTACAATGAGCAGTTCTTC. Translating gives CATVRTSDLPGSYNEQFF.

The rearrangement uses TRBV7-5 and TRBJ1-1; the D segment call TRBD1 is taken from the table without a DNA check. TRBV7-5 is marked as a pseudogene. The CDR3 length is 16 residues. The CDR3 here is CARSLHHRGLGTEAFF. CDR3 coding DNA: TGTGCCAGAAGCTTACACCACAGGGGGCTAGGCACTGAAGCTTTCTTT.

The gene calls are TRBV2 and TRBJ2-7; the D gene is possibly TRBD2 (5 bases). The germline V gene has CDR1 SNHLY and CDR2 FYNNEI. The CDR3 has 13 residues. V was cut by 11 bases and J by 0 bases, with 14 bases left in between. The CDR3: CAGTEGNSYEQYF. The DNA for the CDR3 is TGTGCCGGCACTGAGGGCAACTCCTACGAGCAGTACTTC.

The CDR3 reads CASSQDAAGDLYEQYF. The DNA for the CDR3 is TGCGCCAGCAGCCAAGATGCAGCGGGGGACCTCTACGAGCAGTACTTC. The chain carries TRBV4-1 and TRBJ2-7; 8 nucleotides agree with TRBD2. This CDR3 has 16 residues. CDR1 is MGHRA, CDR2 YSYEKL, per germline. V was clipped by 0 bases and J by 3 bases; unmatched bases: 7.

This chain joins TRBV12-5 and TRBJ2-3; 14 nucleotides agree with TRBD2. This CDR3 is built from 17 residues. Trimming removed 6 bases from V and 5 bases from J; junction bases left unmatched: 10. Germline V gene lookup returns CDR1 LGHNT and CDR2 FRNRAP. This CDR3 is CASGPPTSGRAGDTQYF. Here the CDR3 DNA reads TGTGCTAGTGGCCCCCCGACTAGCGGGAGGGCTGGAGATACGCAGTATTTT.

The rearrangement joins TRBV5-1 to TRBJ1-4; D is unclear. Germline-derived CDR1 and CDR2 are SGHRS and YFSETQ. This CDR3 spans 16 amino acids. V lost 0 bases to trimming and J lost 8 bases, with 17 bases between them. The CDR3 loop is CASSLGGRPIGEKLFF. As DNA, the CDR3 is TGCGCCAGCAGCTTGGGAGGTAGGCCCATTGGAGAAAAACTGTTTTTT.

In DNA form, the CDR3 reads TGTGCCACCAGCAGAGACGGGGCACAGGGTCGAGCCCTCCACTTT. Translating it yields CATSRDGAQGRALHF. The chain is built from TRBV15 and TRBJ1-6, with TRBD1 as a possible D gene (6 bases). The CDR3 consists of 15 residues. Germline lookup yields CDR1 LNHNV and CDR2 YYDKDF (reference sequence). Trimming left V 0 bases short and J 14 bases short, with 17 bases between. The full variable domain, with the rest looked up from reference TRBV15 and TRBJ1-6, is DAMVIQNPRYQVTQFGKPVTLSCSQTLNHNVMYWYQQKSSQAPKLLFHYYDKDFNNEADTPDNFQSRRPNTSFCFLDIRSPGLGDTAMYLCATSRDGAQGRALHFGNGTRLTVT.

The chain joins TRBV12-5 to TRBJ2-3; no clear D. V gave up 2 bases and J gave up 5 bases, with 8 bases separating them. Germline values: CDR1 LGHNT, CDR2 FRNRAP. The CDR3 runs to 13 residues. The CDR3 DNA reads TGTGCTAGTGGTTTGACGGTTTTAGATACGCAGTATTTT. As protein: CASGLTVLDTQYF. The full variable domain, its missing parts supplied by reference TRBV12-5 and TRBJ2-3, is DARVTQTPRHKVTEMGQEVTMRCQPILGHNTVFWYRQTMMQGLELLAYFRNRAPLDDSGMPKDRFSAEMPDATLATLKIQPSEPRDSAVYFCASGLTVLDTQYFGPGTRLTVL.

The chain links TRBV5-1 to TRBJ2-5, with D possibly being TRBD2 (6 bases). The CDR3 is 14 residues long. Germline CDR1 SGHRS, CDR2 YFSETQ. V was clipped by 0 bases and J by 5 bases, with 11 bases between them. In nucleotides, the CDR3 is TGCGCCAGCAGCTTGGGACTAGTAGGTGAGACCCAGTACTTC. This encodes CASSLGLVGETQYF.

This clone was observed once. The junction does not match germline at one end; this may be a read error. The chain couples TRBV19 to TRBJ2-7; D perhaps matches TRBD2 (6 bases). Germline values: CDR1 LNHDA, CDR2 SQIVND (reference sequence). This CDR3 is built from 13 residues. The CDR3 region has the DNA TGTGCCAGCAGTAAGGGCGGGGACTACGAGCAGTACTTC. The encoded protein is CASSKGGDYEQYF.

V and J are TRBV20-1 and TRBJ1-2, with D hard to call. Trimming removed 3 bases at V and 8 bases at J, with 10 bases between. The length of the CDR3 is 11 residues. Germline-derived CDR1 and CDR2 are DFQATT and SNEGSKA (reference sequence). The CDR3 coding sequence is TGCAGTGCTAGTTCGGAGAGGGGCTACACCTTC. Its translation is CSASSERGYTF.

This clone was counted a single time. This chain links TRBV18 with TRBJ2-3; no definite D call. Germline V gene sequence: CDR1 KGHSH, CDR2 LQKENI. V gave up 6 bases and J gave up 6 bases, with 7 bases separating them. The CDR3 is 11 residues long. The CDR3 bases are TGTGCCAGCTCGGTCACTGATACGCAGTATTTT. This gives the protein CASSVTDTQYF.

The rearrangement uses TRBV7-8 and TRBJ2-7, with 7 bases fitting TRBD2. The CDR3 is 14 residues long. Germline assignment: CDR1 SGHVS and CDR2 FQNEAQ. Germline trimming cut 3 bases from V and 5 bases from J; bases unmatched to any gene: 7. The DNA of the CDR3 is TGTGCCAGCAGCTTTCCCGGGGGGTCACACGAGCAGTACTTC. This translates into CASSFPGGSHEQYF.

The chain recombines TRBV29-1 with TRBJ2-6; D call uncertain. Germline assignment: CDR1 SQVTM and CDR2 ANQGSEA. Trimming shortened V by 1 base and J by 0 bases, and 7 bases separated the two germline ends. This CDR3 is 15 amino acids long. The CDR3 region is CSVEGDTSGANVLTF. CDR3 nucleotides: TGCAGCGTTGAAGGAGATACCTCTGGGGCCAACGTCCTGACTTTC.

This clone was observed a few times. The gene calls are TRBV29-1 and TRBJ2-6; D is undetermined. The V end lost 5 bases, the J end lost 2 bases, and 10 bases lay between the germline ends. The CDR3 spans 14 residues. Germline V gene lookup returns CDR1 SQVTM and CDR2 ANQGSEA. In DNA, the CDR3 is TGCAGCGTTTTAGTCGCGGCTGGGGCCAACGTCCTGACTTTC. It yields the protein CSVLVAAGANVLTF.

The CDR3 nucleotides are TGTGCCAGCAGAGCTAGCGGGGTCTCCTACAATGAGCAGTTCTTC. This translates into CASRASGVSYNEQFF. The rearrangement links TRBV2 to TRBJ2-1; TRBD2 matches at 9 bases. The junction had 3 bases not matched to a gene; V was cut back by 6 bases and J by 0 bases. Per the germline V gene, CDR1 is SNHLY and CDR2 is FYNNEI. The CDR3 extends over 15 amino acids.

The V and J genes are TRBV6-4 and TRBJ2-3; TRBD2 matches at 11 bases. The CDR3 totals 15 residues. The ends lost 4 bases at V and 4 bases at J; junction bases unmatched: 4. Looked up from germline, CDR1 is MRHNA and CDR2 is SNTAGT. This CDR3 is CASSVGTSGPDTQYF. DNA for the CDR3: TGTGCCAGCAGTGTCGGGACTAGCGGCCCAGATACGCAGTATTTT.

Only one count was recorded for this clone. The J gene is TRBJ1-3, the V gene TRBV19, with D perhaps TRBD1 (5 bases). The CDR3 totals 13 residues. Trimming took 4 bases from V and 8 from J, leaving 12 bases between them. Germline values: CDR1 LNHDA, CDR2 SQIVND (reference sequence). The CDR3 here is CASSTRQTDTIYF. CDR3 in DNA: TGTGCCAGTAGTACCCGACAGACGGACACCATATATTTT.

Points on this clone: Other DNA sequences within the sample encode an identical CDR3. The gene calls are TRBV30 and TRBJ2-5; D might be TRBD2 (5 bases). Germline CDR1 and CDR2: GTSNPN and SVGIG (reference sequence). Trimming removed 1 base from V and 1 base from J, with 7 bases in between. The CDR3 loop spans 13 amino acids. As DNA, the CDR3 is TGTGCCTGGAGTGGAGGACTCCAAGAGACCCAGTACTTC. It yields the protein CAWSGGLQETQYF.